This T cell receptor beta chain was recovered during a study of T and B cells in COVID-19 patients. TRB rearrangements were amplified by multiplex PCR with BIOMED2 TRB-A/B primers. One entry per CDR3 protein results from TCRdb running MiXCR on the multiplex PCR reads. The sample lists about 18,000 distinct CDR3 sequences; roughly 32% were seen once. The CDR3 totals 17 residues. CDR1 MNHNY and CDR2 SVGAGI come from the germline V gene (reference sequence). V shed 0 bases and J 3 bases; nucleotides not matched to a gene: 2. This clonotype came up a few times. Each TRB amplification used roughly 240-550 ng of genomic DNA from blood.

The clonotype was recovered from a human donor with active COVID-19. The sample taken for sequencing was blood. The genes are TRBV6-6 and TRBJ2-3, with 14 bases aligning to TRBD2. CDR3 in DNA: TGTGCCAGCAGTTACTCCGGACTAGCGGGGGGTACAGATACGCAGTATTTT. This gives the protein CASSYSGLAGGTDTQYF.